The entry that follows covers one T cell receptor beta chain sequence. Its cognate antigen has yet to be identified. Base qualities are missing; no much larger clone stands one base away. The CDR3 goes from the cysteine to the phenylalanine over 13 residues. The DNA shown is the 39-base CDR3, in frame from base 1. The germline V gene provides CDR1 KGHSH and CDR2 LQKENI. For this chain, trimming is 3 bases at the V end and 7 bases at the J end, and the number of junction bases without a gene match is 5. The sample comes from a study of blood T cell repertoires in COVID-19 (TCRdb year 2020). Background for the entire study: Samples from collaborators originated in the United States, Italy and Spain and spanned both the acute and convalescent phases of COVID-19. The material from the prospective study consisted of cDNA or gDNA derived from T cells, B-cell-depleted T cells, or PBMCs. Deeply sampled blood TCRbeta repertoires from subjects exposed to, actively infected with, or recovered from COVID-19 were included in the dataset. The repertoires were released in a freely available public database intended as a resource for research on the immune response to SARS-CoV-2. Samples came from the ongoing ImmuneRACE study (first 160 participants) plus 1,254 subjects from 6 global collaborators. A de-identified subject ID, COVID-19 status, age in years and sex were almost always included in the sample metadata. Where HLA class I and class II types were available, the types were taken from metadata supplied by the sample provider, not from assay-based typing.

The collaborating institutions used their own protocols to collect whole blood in K2EDTA tubes. For TCRbeta analysis, collaborators shipped samples in one of three forms: frozen whole blood, isolated PBMCs, or DNA extracted from either of those sample types. The immunoSEQ Assay, a bias-controlled multiplex PCR, was used to amplify TCRbeta CDR3 regions from genomic DNA. The original pipeline was this. The number of nucleated cells in each sample was estimated by amplification of reference gene primers within the assay. To quantify the absolute abundance of each unique TCRbeta CDR3 rearrangement, sequence reads were collapsed and filtered. For each sample, productive Simpson clonality was calculated as the square root of Simpson's diversity index across productive rearrangements. The table was pulled from immuneACCESS by TCRdb, which kept in-frame rearrangements only. Such tables lose some clones; where checked, under half of the loss comes from unresolved V genes, and the rest has no known cause. That table is the source of V, J and clone size, and D and trimming were worked out from the DNA. For this sample the table gives about 160,000 clones, of which approximately 86% were detected only once. The ten largest clonotypes hold 5.5% to 7% of the sample.

Overall study results and their limits: The amount of clinical and demographic metadata varied by source and participant and was provided uncurated.

The rearranged chain carries TRBV18 and TRBJ2-7, with 8 junctional bases fitting TRBD2. Sequencing was performed on peripheral blood. This TCR was recovered from a man aged 45 to 65 with active or convalescent COVID-19. This receptor has the CDR3 CASSPLSGGEQYF. The DNA reads TGTGCCAGCTCACCTCTCTCGGGGGGGGAGCAGTACTTC.